This TCR beta chain was documented in a study of cytomegalovirus exposure and HLA in healthy donors. Notes on the study in general: In a later analysis, HLA-C alleles had the fewest associated TCRs, DRB1 alleles the most. The study recorded fewer than 200 TCR beta chains that were cytomegalovirus-associated.

It was with 60 Vbeta and 13 Jbeta primers that the PCR ran. Data came from immunoSEQ multiplex PCR; TCRdb stores just in-frame clones and leaves some out. In the table there are fewer than 200,000 clones, more than 80% of which are singletons. This clone was recorded once. Its antigen is unknown. Germline-derived CDR1 and CDR2 are LNHDA and SQIVND (reference sequence). The CDR3 is 16 amino acids. Trimming shortened V by 7 bases and J by 5 bases, and 20 bases separated the two germline ends. Input material: PBMCs. This sequence originates from a woman between 25 and 40 years old in good health and CMV-seropositive. The chain combines TRBV19 with TRBJ2-2; D is perhaps TRBD1 (5 bases). CDR3 protein: CASTTGAKAWTGELFF. The CDR3 DNA reads TGTGCCAGTACCACTGGGGCCAAGGCTTGGACCGGGGAGCTGTTTTTT.